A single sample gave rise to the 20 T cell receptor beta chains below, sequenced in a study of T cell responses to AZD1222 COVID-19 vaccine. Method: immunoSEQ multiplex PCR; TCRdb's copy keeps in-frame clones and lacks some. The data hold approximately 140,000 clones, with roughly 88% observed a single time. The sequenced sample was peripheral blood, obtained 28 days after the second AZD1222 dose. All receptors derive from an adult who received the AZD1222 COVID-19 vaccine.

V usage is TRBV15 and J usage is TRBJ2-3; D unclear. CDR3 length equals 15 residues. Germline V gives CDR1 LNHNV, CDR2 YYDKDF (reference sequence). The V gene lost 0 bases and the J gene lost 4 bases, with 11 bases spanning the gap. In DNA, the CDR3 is TGTGCCACCAGCAGAGAAGCCCAGGACGCAGATACGCAGTATTTT. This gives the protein CATSREAQDADTQYF.

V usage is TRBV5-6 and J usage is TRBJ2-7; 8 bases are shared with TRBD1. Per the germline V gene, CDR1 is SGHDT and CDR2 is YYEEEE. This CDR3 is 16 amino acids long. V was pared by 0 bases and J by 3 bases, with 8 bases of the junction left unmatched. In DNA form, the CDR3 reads TGTGCCAGCAGCTTGGGGCTGGGACAGGACGGCTACGAGCAGTACTTC. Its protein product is CASSLGLGQDGYEQYF.

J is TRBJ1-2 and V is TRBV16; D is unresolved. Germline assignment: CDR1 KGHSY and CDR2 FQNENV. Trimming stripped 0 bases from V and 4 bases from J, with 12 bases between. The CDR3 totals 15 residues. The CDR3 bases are TGTGCCAGCAGCCAATCCACAGCAGGCGGCTATGGCTACACCTTC. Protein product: CASSQSTAGGYGYTF.

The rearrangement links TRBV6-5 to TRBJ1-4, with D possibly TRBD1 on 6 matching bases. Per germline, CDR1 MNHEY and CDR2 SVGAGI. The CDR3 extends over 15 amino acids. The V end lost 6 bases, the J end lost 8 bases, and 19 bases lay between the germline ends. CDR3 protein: CASSPGGGVGEKLFF. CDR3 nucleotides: TGTGCCAGCAGCCCCGGAGGGGGGGTAGGGGAAAAACTGTTTTTT.

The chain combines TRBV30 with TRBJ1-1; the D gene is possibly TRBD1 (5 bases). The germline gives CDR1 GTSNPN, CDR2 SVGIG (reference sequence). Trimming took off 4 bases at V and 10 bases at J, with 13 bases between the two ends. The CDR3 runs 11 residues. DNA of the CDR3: TGTGCCTGGAACCCAGGGAGGGGAGCTTTCTTT. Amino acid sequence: CAWNPGRGAFF.

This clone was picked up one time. The CDR3 coding sequence is TGTGCCAGCAGTTACGTCCTGGGACTAGCGGATAACACCGGGGAGCTGTTTTTT. Encoded protein: CASSYVLGLADNTGELFF. The chain couples TRBV6-2 or TRBV6-3 to TRBJ2-2, with 11 bases identical to TRBD2. Germline V gene sequence: CDR1 MNHEY, CDR2 SVGEGT. This CDR3 region has 18 residues. V shed 2 bases, J shed 2 bases, and the junction held 7 bases outside the gene matches.

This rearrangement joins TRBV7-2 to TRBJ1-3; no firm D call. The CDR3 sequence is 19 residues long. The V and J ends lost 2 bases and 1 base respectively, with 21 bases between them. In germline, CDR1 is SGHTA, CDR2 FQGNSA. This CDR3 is CASSLPGGLLDKSGNTIYF. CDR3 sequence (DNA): TGTGCCAGCAGCTTACCCGGCGGGCTCCTCGATAAATCTGGAAACACCATATATTTT.

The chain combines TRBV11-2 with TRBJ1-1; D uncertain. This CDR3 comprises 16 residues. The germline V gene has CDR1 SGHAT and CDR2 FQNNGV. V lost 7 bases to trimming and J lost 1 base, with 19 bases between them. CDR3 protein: CASIDPYSGWNTEAFF. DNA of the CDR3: TGTGCCAGCATCGACCCATATAGCGGATGGAACACTGAAGCTTTCTTT.

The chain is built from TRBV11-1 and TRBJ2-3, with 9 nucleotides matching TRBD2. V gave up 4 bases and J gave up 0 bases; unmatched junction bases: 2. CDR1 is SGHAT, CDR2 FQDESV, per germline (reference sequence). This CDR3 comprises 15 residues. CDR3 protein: CASSSTSGSTDTQYF. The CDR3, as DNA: TGTGCCAGCAGCTCAACTAGCGGGAGCACAGATACGCAGTATTTT.

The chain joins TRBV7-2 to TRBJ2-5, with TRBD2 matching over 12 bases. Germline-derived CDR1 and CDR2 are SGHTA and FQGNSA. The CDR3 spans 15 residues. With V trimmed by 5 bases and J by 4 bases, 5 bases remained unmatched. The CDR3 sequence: CASSPLAGGRETQYF. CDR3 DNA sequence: TGTGCCAGCAGCCCCCTAGCGGGAGGGCGAGAGACCCAGTACTTC.

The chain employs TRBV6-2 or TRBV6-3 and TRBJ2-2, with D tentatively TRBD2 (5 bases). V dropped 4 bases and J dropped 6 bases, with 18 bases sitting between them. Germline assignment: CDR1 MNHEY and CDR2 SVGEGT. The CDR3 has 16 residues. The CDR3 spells CASSLAPGWPPGELFF. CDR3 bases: TGTGCCAGCAGTTTGGCCCCGGGATGGCCGCCCGGGGAGCTGTTTTTT.

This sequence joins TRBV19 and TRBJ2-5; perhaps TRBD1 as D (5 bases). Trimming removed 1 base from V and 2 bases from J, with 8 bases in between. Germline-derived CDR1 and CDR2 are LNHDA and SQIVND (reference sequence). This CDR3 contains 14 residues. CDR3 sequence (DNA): TGTGCCAGTAGTATAGTCGACAGACAAGAGACCCAGTACTTC. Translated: CASSIVDRQETQYF.

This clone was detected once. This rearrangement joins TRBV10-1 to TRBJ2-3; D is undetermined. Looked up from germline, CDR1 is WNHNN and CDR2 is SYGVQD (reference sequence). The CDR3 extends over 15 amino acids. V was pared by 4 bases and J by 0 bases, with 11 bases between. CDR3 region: CASSAGRKSTDTQYF. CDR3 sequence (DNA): TGCGCCAGCAGTGCAGGACGGAAAAGCACAGATACGCAGTATTTT.

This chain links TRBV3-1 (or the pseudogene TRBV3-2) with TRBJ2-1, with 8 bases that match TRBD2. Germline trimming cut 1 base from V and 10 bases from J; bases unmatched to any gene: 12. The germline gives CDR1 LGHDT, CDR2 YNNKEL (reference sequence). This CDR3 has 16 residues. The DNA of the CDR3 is TGTGCCAGCAGCCAAGGAGAGGTTAGCGGGAAAGAGGAGCAGTTCTTC. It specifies CASSQGEVSGKEEQFF.

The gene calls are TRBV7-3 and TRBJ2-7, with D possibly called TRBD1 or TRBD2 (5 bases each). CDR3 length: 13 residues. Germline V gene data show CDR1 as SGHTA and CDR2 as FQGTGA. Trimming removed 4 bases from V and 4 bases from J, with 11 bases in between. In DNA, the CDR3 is TGTGCCAGCAGCTCCCGGGGCGGGTACGAGCAGTACTTC. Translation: CASSSRGGYEQYF.

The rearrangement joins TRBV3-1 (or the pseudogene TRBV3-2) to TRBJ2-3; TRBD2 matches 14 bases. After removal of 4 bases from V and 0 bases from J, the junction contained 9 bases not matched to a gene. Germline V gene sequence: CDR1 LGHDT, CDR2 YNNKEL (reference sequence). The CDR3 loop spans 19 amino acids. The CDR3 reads CASSRRLAGGPGSTDTQYF. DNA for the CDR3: TGTGCCAGCAGCCGAAGACTAGCGGGGGGGCCCGGGAGCACAGATACGCAGTATTTT.

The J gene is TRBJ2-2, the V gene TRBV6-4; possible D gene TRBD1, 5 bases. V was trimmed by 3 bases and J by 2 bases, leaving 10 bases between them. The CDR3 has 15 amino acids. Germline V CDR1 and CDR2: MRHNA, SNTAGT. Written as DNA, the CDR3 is TGTGCCAGCAGTGAGACAGTGAGCAACACCGGGGAGCTGTTTTTT. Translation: CASSETVSNTGELFF.

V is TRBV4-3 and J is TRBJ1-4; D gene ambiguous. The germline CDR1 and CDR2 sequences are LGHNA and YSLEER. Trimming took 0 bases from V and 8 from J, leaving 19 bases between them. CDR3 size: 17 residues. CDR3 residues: CASSQDKGRREVEKLFF. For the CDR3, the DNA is TGCGCCAGCAGCCAAGATAAAGGGAGAAGGGAGGTAGAAAAACTGTTTTTT.

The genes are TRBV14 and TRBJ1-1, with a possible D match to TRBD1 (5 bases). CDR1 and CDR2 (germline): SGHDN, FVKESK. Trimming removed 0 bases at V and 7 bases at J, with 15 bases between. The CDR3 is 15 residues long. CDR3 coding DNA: TGTGCCAGCAGCCAAGATTGGGGGAGAGGGATTGAAGCTTTCTTT. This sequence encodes CASSQDWGRGIEAFF.

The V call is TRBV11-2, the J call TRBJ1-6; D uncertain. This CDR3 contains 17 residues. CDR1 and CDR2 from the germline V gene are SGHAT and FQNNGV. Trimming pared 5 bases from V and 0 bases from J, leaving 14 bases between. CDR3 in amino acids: CASSLWRRSSYNSPLHF. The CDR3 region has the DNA TGTGCCAGCAGCCTCTGGCGCAGGAGCTCCTATAATTCACCCCTCCACTTT.